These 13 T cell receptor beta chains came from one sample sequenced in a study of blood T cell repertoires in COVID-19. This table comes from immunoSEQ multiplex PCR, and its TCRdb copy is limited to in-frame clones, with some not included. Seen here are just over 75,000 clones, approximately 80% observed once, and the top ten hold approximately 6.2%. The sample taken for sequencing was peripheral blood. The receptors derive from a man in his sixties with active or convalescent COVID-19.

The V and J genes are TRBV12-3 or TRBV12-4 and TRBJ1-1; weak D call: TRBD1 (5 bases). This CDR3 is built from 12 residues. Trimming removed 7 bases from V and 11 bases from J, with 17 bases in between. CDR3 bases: TGTGCCAGCACCCTAGGGGTGGGTCCGGCTTTCTTT. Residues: CASTLGVGPAFF.

The CDR3 protein is CASKTGGTEAFF. DNA of the CDR3: TGTGCCAGCAAAACAGGGGGAACTGAAGCTTTCTTT. The chain couples TRBV27 to TRBJ1-1; 8 nucleotides align to TRBD1. Germline V CDR1 and CDR2: MNHEY, SMNVEV (reference sequence). The CDR3 loop spans 12 amino acids. Trimming at V came to 7 bases and at J to 5 bases, leaving 3 bases not matched to a gene.

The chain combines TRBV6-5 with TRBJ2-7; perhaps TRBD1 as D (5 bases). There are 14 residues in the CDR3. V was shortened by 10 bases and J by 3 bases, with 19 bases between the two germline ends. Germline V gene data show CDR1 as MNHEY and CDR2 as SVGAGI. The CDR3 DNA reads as TGTGCCACAATTAGGGGCGCAGGGTTCTACGAGCAGTACTTC. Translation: CATIRGAGFYEQYF.

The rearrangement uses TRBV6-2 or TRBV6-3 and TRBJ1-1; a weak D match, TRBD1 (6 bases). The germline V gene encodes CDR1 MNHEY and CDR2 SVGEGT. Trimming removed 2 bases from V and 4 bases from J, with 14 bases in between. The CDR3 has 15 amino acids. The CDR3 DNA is TGTGCCAGCAGTTACGTTGGGGGGGCGAGCACTGAAGCTTTCTTT. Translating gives CASSYVGGASTEAFF.

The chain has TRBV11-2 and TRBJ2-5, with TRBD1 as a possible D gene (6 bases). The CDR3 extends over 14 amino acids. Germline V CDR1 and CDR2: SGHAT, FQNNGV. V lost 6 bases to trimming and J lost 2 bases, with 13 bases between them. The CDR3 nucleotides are TGTGCCAGCAGTAGTCCACAGGGACAAGAGACCCAGTACTTC. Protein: CASSSPQGQETQYF.

CDR3 sequence: CASSLGGAEGGYTF. Here the CDR3 DNA reads TGTGCCAGCTCGCTGGGAGGGGCTGAAGGTGGCTACACCTTC. The chain recombines TRBV18 with TRBJ1-2, with a weak D call TRBD1 (5 bases). V was cut by 6 bases and J by 7 bases, with 18 bases left in between. Per germline, CDR1 KGHSH and CDR2 LQKENI. CDR3 size: 14 residues.

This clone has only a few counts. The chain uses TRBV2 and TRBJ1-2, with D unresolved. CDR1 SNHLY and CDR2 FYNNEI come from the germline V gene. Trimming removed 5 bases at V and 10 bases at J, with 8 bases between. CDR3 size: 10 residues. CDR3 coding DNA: TGTGCCAGCAGTTACAGAGACTACACCTTC. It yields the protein CASSYRDYTF.

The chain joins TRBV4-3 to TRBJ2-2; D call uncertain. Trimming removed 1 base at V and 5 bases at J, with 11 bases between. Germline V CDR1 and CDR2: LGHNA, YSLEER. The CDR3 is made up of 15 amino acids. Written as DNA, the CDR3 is TGCGCCAGCAGCCAAGCCTTAGAGTATACCGGGGAGCTGTTTTTT. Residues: CASSQALEYTGELFF.

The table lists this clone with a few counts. In DNA form, the CDR3 reads TGTGCCAGCAACGACAGGGGAGGGCAATACGAAAAACTGTTTTTT. Protein sequence: CASNDRGGQYEKLFF. V gene TRBV19 combines with J gene TRBJ1-4, with TRBD1 matching over 8 bases. The CDR3 extends over 15 amino acids. Germline V lookup: CDR1 LNHDA, CDR2 SQIVND (reference sequence). V shed 9 bases, J shed 8 bases, and the junction held 14 bases outside the gene matches.

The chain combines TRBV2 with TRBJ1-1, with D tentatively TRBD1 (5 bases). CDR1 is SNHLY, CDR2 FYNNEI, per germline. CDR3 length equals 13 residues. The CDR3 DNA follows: TGTGCAGGAGGGAGGGACTCAAACACTGAAGCTTTCTTT. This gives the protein CAGGRDSNTEAFF.

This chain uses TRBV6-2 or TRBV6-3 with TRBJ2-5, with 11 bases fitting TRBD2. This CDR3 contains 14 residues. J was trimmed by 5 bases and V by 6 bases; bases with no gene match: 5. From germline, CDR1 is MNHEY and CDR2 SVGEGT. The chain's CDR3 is CASRPSGGFETQYF. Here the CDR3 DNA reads TGTGCCAGCAGGCCTAGCGGGGGGTTTGAGACCCAGTACTTC.

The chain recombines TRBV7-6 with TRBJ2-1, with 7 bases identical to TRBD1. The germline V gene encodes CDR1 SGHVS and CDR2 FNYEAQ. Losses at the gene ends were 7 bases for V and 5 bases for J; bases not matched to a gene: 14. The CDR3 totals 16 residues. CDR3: CASNPRRGPGHNEQFF. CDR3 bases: TGTGCCAGCAACCCGAGAAGGGGGCCTGGGCACAATGAGCAGTTCTTC.

The DNA of the CDR3 is TGTGCCAGCAGCCGACTAGCGGCTTCCTACAATGAGCAGTTCTTC. Translating gives CASSRLAASYNEQFF. This sequence joins TRBV6-4 and TRBJ2-1; 9 bases agree with TRBD2. V dropped 6 bases and J dropped 1; count of bases not matched to a gene: 4. This CDR3 is 15 amino acids long. Germline loops: CDR1 MRHNA, CDR2 SNTAGT.